What follows describes a single T cell receptor beta chain. The data are from a study of blood T cell repertoires in COVID-19. As handled by the study authors: Amplified reference gene primers provided the basis for estimating nucleated cell counts. Method: immunoSEQ multiplex PCR; TCRdb's copy keeps in-frame clones and lacks some. V and J calls and clone size follow that table, whereas D and trimming were derived from the DNA. Found here are about 310,000 clones, over 80% of them singletons; the top ten hold around 9%. Each recovered donor of Cohort 3 presented with two negative PCRs, clearance, or symptom resolution. V lost 4 bases to trimming and J lost 1 base, with 15 bases between them. The CDR3 has 16 amino acids. Germline V gene data show CDR1 as SGHRS and CDR2 as YFSETQ.

The chain joins TRBV5-1 to TRBJ2-4; tentative D call: TRBD2 (6 bases). The TCR was taken from a woman in her late teens or twenties who had recovered from COVID-19. Sequencing used PBMCs or T cells enriched from blood (not recorded which). The CDR3 is CASSPAGGEAKNIQYF. CDR3 DNA sequence: TGCGCCAGCAGCCCGGCAGGAGGGGAGGCCAAAAACATTCAGTACTTC.